This T cell receptor beta chain was found in a study of blood T cell repertoires in COVID-19 (dated by TCRdb to 2018 to 2021). At the level of the whole study: Samples covering the acute and convalescent phases of COVID-19 were provided by collaborators in the United States, Italy and Spain. A freely available public database, intended as a resource for researchers studying the immune response to SARS-CoV-2, is where the repertoires were released. Nearly every sample came with metadata listing a de-identified subject ID, COVID-19 status, age in years and sex. Samples were obtained from the ongoing ImmuneRACE study (first 160 participants) and from 1,200 or so subjects provided by 6 global collaborators. Where available, HLA class I and class II types were taken from metadata supplied by the sample provider and were not determined by assay-based typing. Subjects who had been exposed to COVID-19, were actively infected with it, or had recovered from it provided the deeply sampled blood TCRbeta repertoires that made up the dataset. The material from the prospective study consisted of cDNA or gDNA derived from T cells, B-cell-depleted T cells, or PBMCs. General study outcomes and caveats: How much clinical and demographic metadata was included differed by source and by participant, and the metadata was provided uncurated.

From the cysteine up to the phenylalanine, the CDR3 has a length of 16 residues. The DNA shown is the 48-base CDR3, in frame from base 1. V is pared back by 4 bases and J by 2 bases, with 17 bases lying between the germline termini. CDR1 and CDR2, per the germline V gene (reference sequence), are LNHDA and SQIVND. The immunoSEQ Assay, a bias-controlled multiplex PCR, was used to amplify TCRbeta CDR3 regions from genomic DNA. Per the original workflow: Within the assay, amplification of reference gene primers was used to estimate how many nucleated cells each sample contained. To quantify the absolute abundance of each unique TCRbeta CDR3 rearrangement, sequence reads were collapsed and filtered. For each sample, productive Simpson clonality was calculated by taking the square root of Simpson's diversity index across productive rearrangements. The immuneACCESS repertoire file appears here via TCRdb, limited to in-frame rearrangements. These files lack a portion of the clones; in checked studies, under half of the deficit traces to unresolved V genes, and the cause of the others is not known. V and J calls and clone size are as listed in that table; D and trimming were resolved from the DNA. Present in this sample are 150,000 to 200,000 clones, about 86% of which were seen just once. The ten most abundant clones make up more than 7.5% of the sample.

On this clone: What this receptor recognizes is not known. No much larger clonotype is one base removed from it; base qualities were not supplied.

Each collaborating institution followed its own protocols to collect whole blood in K2EDTA tubes. For TCRbeta analysis, collaborator samples were shipped as frozen whole blood, as isolated PBMCs, or as DNA extracted from either sample type. Specimen: peripheral blood. The source is a man in his fifties with active or convalescent COVID-19. Recombination joined TRBV19 with TRBJ2-5; the best D guess is TRBD2, with 5 bases matching. The nucleotides read TGTGCCAGTAGTACCAACTTACCGGGAAATCAAGAGACCCAGTACTTC. It specifies CASSTNLPGNQETQYF.